The 12 T cell receptor beta chains below come from one sample, sequenced in a study of PD-L1 blockade in urothelial cancer. Sequencing used immunoSEQ multiplex PCR; TCRdb keeps in-frame clones, though not all of them. The table has more than 15,000 clones, about nine tenths seen once. This specimen consisted of PBMCs, obtained around atezolizumab (anti-PD-L1) treatment. These receptors were taken from a man in his forties or fifties with urothelial cancer.

J is TRBJ2-1 and V is TRBV10-3; D gene unclear. V was shortened by 6 bases and J by 8 bases, with 17 bases between the two germline ends. This CDR3 is 14 amino acids long. CDR1 ENHRY and CDR2 SYGVKD come from the germline V gene. CDR3 sequence (DNA): TGTGCCATCAGGGCCGGAGCCCCTTTCGATGAGCAGTTCTTC. The encoded protein is CAIRAGAPFDEQFF.

This clone turned up a few times. V and J are TRBV30 and TRBJ2-1; D gene ambiguous. The V gene's germline CDR1 is GTSNPN and CDR2 SVGIG (reference sequence). The CDR3 covers 11 residues. V gave up 1 base and J gave up 9 bases, with 7 bases separating them. The DNA for the CDR3 is TGTGCCTGGAGTGCCCCCCTTGAGCAGTTCTTC. Its translation is CAWSAPLEQFF.

Only one count was recorded for this clone. V usage is TRBV18 and J usage is TRBJ2-7; TRBD1 might be the D (6 bases). CDR1 and CDR2 from the germline V gene are KGHSH and LQKENI. This CDR3 contains 15 residues. Trimming stripped 3 bases from V and 3 bases from J, with 15 bases between. DNA for the CDR3: TGTGCCAGCTCACCGACCGGGACAAACCGCTACGAGCAGTACTTC. It translates to CASSPTGTNRYEQYF.

The gene calls are TRBV5-1 and TRBJ1-1; TRBD1 matches at 8 bases. The germline CDR1 and CDR2 sequences are SGHRS and YFSETQ. Trimming at V came to 1 base and at J to 0 bases, leaving 2 bases not matched to a gene. The CDR3 loop spans 15 amino acids. CDR3 in amino acids: CASSLTGGMNTEAFF. As DNA, the CDR3 is TGCGCCAGCAGCTTGACAGGGGGTATGAACACTGAAGCTTTCTTT.

V and J are TRBV6-1 and TRBJ1-5; no definite D call. The germline V gene encodes CDR1 MNHNS and CDR2 SASEGT. V was clipped by 2 bases and J by 3 bases, with 2 bases between them. The CDR3 length is 12 residues. The DNA for the CDR3 is TGTGCCAGCAGTGAATACAATCAGCCCCAGCATTTT. This sequence encodes CASSEYNQPQHF.

The rearrangement joins TRBV19 to TRBJ1-1, with 11 bases that match TRBD1. The germline gives CDR1 LNHDA, CDR2 SQIVND (reference sequence). V shed 4 bases and J 4 bases; nucleotides not matched to a gene: 5. The length of the CDR3 is 15 residues. DNA of the CDR3: TGTGCCAGTAGTAACCGGGACAGGGGGAGCACTGAAGCTTTCTTT. Residues: CASSNRDRGSTEAFF.

V is TRBV19 and J is TRBJ2-2; TRBD1 aligns across 9 bases. The J segment lost 2 bases and the V segment lost 6 bases, leaving 1 base of the junction unmatched. Germline values: CDR1 LNHDA, CDR2 SQIVND (reference sequence). The CDR3 totals 14 residues. The CDR3 here is CASRDRGNTGELFF. CDR3 nucleotide sequence: TGTGCCAGTAGGGACAGGGGAAACACCGGGGAGCTGTTTTTT.

The rearrangement uses TRBV18 and TRBJ2-6; D is possibly TRBD2 (7 bases). This CDR3 has 19 residues. Trimming took 0 bases from V and 0 from J, leaving 15 bases between them. Germline V gene sequence: CDR1 KGHSH, CDR2 LQKENI. The CDR3 bases are TGTGCCAGCTCACCACCGGGGGGGCAGGCCAACTCTGGGGCCAACGTCCTGACTTTC. Encoded protein: CASSPPGGQANSGANVLTF.

The chain recombines TRBV5-1 with TRBJ2-1, with D possibly being TRBD1 (7 bases). This CDR3 contains 15 residues. Trimming took off 5 bases at V and 2 bases at J, with 14 bases between the two ends. Per the germline V gene, CDR1 is SGHRS and CDR2 is YFSETQ. The CDR3 sequence: CASSWGDSAYNEQFF. In nucleotides, the CDR3 is TGCGCCAGCAGTTGGGGGGACAGTGCCTACAATGAGCAGTTCTTC.

The gene calls are TRBV19 and TRBJ2-7; 7 positions agree with TRBD1. Unmatched junction bases numbered 3, after V lost 4 bases and J lost 3 bases. In germline, CDR1 is LNHDA, CDR2 SQIVND (reference sequence). The CDR3 runs to 13 residues. In DNA form, the CDR3 reads TGTGCCAGTAGTACTTCAGGGGGCTACGAGCAGTACTTC. Protein product: CASSTSGGYEQYF.

CDR3 DNA: TGTGCCAGCTCACCCGTCGGGGGAGGGGTAACCTACGAGCAGTACTTC. As protein: CASSPVGGGVTYEQYF. The chain recombines TRBV18 with TRBJ2-7; 7 bases fit TRBD2. CDR3 length: 16 residues. J gave up 2 bases and V 3 bases, and 10 bases lay outside the gene matches. Germline values: CDR1 KGHSH, CDR2 LQKENI.

This clone was observed a handful of times. The CDR3 DNA reads TGCGCCAGCAGCCAGGGCTCGGGGGAGCAGTACTTC. Its protein is CASSQGSGEQYF. The gene calls are TRBV4-1 and TRBJ2-7; tentatively, D is TRBD2 (5 bases). This CDR3 contains 12 residues. Germline-derived CDR1 and CDR2 are MGHRA and YSYEKL. Trimming left V 3 bases short and J 7 bases short, with 10 bases between.